These 6 T cell receptor beta chains originate from one sample sequenced in a study of T-cell memory formation after mild COVID-19. TCRdb re-called the 5' RACE reads through MiXCR, storing one row per CDR3 protein. The sample holds roughly 150,000 distinct CDR3 sequences, 13% seen once. The material sequenced was PBMCs or a T cell subset sorted from them (not recorded which). The receptors were sampled from a man between 18 and 35 years old who had mild COVID-19 (a few samples of this study predate the infection). Cell type and time point are not known.

The V gene is TRBV12-3 or TRBV12-4, the J gene TRBJ2-1, with 9 bases identical to TRBD2. The CDR3 contains 15 residues. The trim removed 4 bases at V and 7 bases at J, leaving 8 bases unmatched. As DNA, the CDR3 is TGTGCCAGCAGTTCTCAAGCGGGGGGTATGAATGAGCAGTTCTTC. The encoded protein is CASSSQAGGMNEQFF.

V and J are TRBV7-2 and TRBJ2-5, with 12 bases aligning to TRBD2. The CDR3 is 16 residues long. Unmatched junction bases numbered 4, after V lost 2 bases and J lost 3 bases. Germline V gives CDR1 SGHTA, CDR2 FQGNSA. The CDR3 here is CASSLRTSGGKETQYF. Here the CDR3 DNA reads TGTGCCAGCAGCTTAAGAACTAGCGGGGGGAAAGAGACCCAGTACTTC.

This clonotype was seen a handful of times. The CDR3 DNA is TGTGCCAGCAGCCAAGTTTATGAGCAGTTCTTC. Amino acids: CASSQVYEQFF. This chain links TRBV4-2 with TRBJ2-1; D gene unclear. CDR3 length equals 11 residues. CDR1 is LGHNA, CDR2 YNFKEQ, per germline. Trimming cost V 1 base and J 8 bases, with 3 bases left between them.

This clonotype was detected only a few times. V gene TRBV30 combines with J gene TRBJ2-7; a weak D match, TRBD2 (5 bases). The CDR3 consists of 13 residues. Trimming cost V 1 base and J 7 bases, with 14 bases left between them. Germline CDR1 and CDR2: GTSNPN and SVGIG (reference sequence). DNA of the CDR3: TGTGCCTGGAGTGGAGTGTACCCGGGGGAGCAGTACTTC. Its translation is CAWSGVYPGEQYF.

This clonotype occurred a few times. This chain uses TRBV4-1 with TRBJ2-2; TRBD2 matches at 16 bases. Germline lookup yields CDR1 MGHRA and CDR2 YSYEKL. The CDR3 spans 21 residues. Trimming removed 4 bases from V and 0 bases from J; junction bases left unmatched: 11. This CDR3 reads CASSRQGLAGGPLPNTGELFF. The DNA for the CDR3 is TGCGCCAGCAGCCGCCAGGGACTAGCGGGGGGGCCTCTTCCGAACACCGGGGAGCTGTTTTTT.

This clonotype came up many times. This rearrangement joins TRBV12-3 or TRBV12-4 to TRBJ2-7; D perhaps matches TRBD1 (6 bases). Trimming pared 5 bases from V and 2 bases from J, leaving 10 bases between. This CDR3 contains 13 residues. The CDR3 sequence is CASSKGHPYEQYF. CDR3 bases: TGTGCCAGCAGTAAGGGACATCCCTACGAGCAGTACTTC.